This T cell receptor (beta chain) comes out of a study of T cell changes during pregnancy in multiple sclerosis. CDR1 is WSHSY, CDR2 SAAADI, per germline. After removal of 7 bases from V and 5 bases from J, the junction contained 9 bases not matched to a gene. The CDR3 is made up of 14 amino acids. Libraries were prepared by immunoSEQ multiplex PCR; TCRdb keeps only in-frame clonotypes and omits some of them. The sample lists over 85,000 clones; around 93% were seen once. The specimen was peripheral blood, collected in the first trimester of pregnancy. This receptor was obtained from a female donor in good health, enrolled as a control in a pregnancy study. This chain uses TRBV10-2 with TRBJ1-1; 8 positions agree with TRBD1. The CDR3 DNA sequence: TGCGCCAGCATGGCCGGGACAGGAGGGACTGAAGCTTTCTTT. Its translation is CASMAGTGGTEAFF.